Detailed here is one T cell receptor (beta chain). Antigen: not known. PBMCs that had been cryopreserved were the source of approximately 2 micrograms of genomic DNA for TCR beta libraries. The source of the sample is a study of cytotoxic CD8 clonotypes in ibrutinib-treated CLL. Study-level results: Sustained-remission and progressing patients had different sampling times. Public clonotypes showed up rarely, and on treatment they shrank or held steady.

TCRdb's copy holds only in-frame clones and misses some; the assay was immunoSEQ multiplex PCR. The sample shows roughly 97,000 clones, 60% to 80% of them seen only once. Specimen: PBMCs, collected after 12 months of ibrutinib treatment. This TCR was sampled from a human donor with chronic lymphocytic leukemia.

CDR3 nucleotide sequence: TGTGCCAGCAGTTCGGGACCTATGGCGAACTATGGCTACACCTTC. Translating it yields CASSSGPMANYGYTF. The chain joins TRBV27 to TRBJ1-2, with TRBD1 as a possible D gene (5 bases). This CDR3 has 15 amino acids. Germline V gene data show CDR1 as MNHEY and CDR2 as SMNVEV (reference sequence). The ends were cut back, 4 bases at V and 2 bases at J, with 14 bases in the middle.